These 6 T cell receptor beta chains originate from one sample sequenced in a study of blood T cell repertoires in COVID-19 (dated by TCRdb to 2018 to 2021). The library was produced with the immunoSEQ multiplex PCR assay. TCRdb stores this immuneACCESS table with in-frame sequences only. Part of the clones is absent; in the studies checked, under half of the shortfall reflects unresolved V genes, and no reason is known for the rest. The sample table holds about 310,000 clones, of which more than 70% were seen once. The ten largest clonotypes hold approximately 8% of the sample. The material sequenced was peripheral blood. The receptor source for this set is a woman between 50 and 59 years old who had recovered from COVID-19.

CDR3 protein: CASSDGSRGLQPQHF. DNA of the CDR3: TGTGCCAGCAGTGATGGGAGTAGGGGGCTTCAGCCCCAGCATTTT. This rearrangement joins TRBV2 to TRBJ1-5; 7 bases map to TRBD1. The CDR3 totals 15 residues. In germline, CDR1 is SNHLY, CDR2 FYNNEI. The ends lost 3 bases at V and 6 bases at J; junction bases unmatched: 8.

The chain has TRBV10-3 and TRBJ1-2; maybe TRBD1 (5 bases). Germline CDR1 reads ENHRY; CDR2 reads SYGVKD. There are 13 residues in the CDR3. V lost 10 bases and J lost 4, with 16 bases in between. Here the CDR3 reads CATRGRTSYGYTF. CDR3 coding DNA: TGTGCCACCCGGGGGAGGACTTCCTATGGCTACACCTTC.

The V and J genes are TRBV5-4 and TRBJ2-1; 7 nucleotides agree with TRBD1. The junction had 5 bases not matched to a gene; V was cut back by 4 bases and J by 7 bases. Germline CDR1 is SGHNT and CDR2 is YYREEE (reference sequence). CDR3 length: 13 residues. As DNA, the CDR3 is TGTGCCAGCAGCCTGGGACAGAGGAATGAGCAGTTCTTC. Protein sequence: CASSLGQRNEQFF.

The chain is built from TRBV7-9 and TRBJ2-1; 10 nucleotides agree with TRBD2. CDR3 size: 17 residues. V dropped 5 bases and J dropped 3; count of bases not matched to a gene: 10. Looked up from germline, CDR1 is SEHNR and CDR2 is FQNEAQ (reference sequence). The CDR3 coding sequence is TGTGCCAGCAGCCCCCCCCCACTAGCGGGGCTCTACAATGAGCAGTTCTTC. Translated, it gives CASSPPPLAGLYNEQFF.

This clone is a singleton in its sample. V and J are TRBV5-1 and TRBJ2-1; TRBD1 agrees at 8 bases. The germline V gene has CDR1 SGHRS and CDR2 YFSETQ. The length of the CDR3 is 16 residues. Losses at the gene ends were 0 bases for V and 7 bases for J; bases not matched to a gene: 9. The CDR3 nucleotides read TGCGCCAGCAGCTTGGCGGTAGGACAGGGTAGTAATGAGCAGTTCTTC. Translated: CASSLAVGQGSNEQFF.

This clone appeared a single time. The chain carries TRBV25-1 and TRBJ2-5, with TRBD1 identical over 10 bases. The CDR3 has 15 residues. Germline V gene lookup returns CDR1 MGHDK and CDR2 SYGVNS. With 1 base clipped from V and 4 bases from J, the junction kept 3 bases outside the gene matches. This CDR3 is CASSESGQGRETQYF. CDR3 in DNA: TGTGCCAGCAGTGAATCGGGACAGGGGAGAGAGACCCAGTACTTC.